The 16 T cell receptor beta chains below were found in one sample sequenced in a study of identifying expanded T cells in peripheral blood. The table came from immunoSEQ multiplex PCR; TCRdb's copy has only in-frame clones and leaves some out. Among some 99,000 clones listed, 88% were seen once. Specimen: blood. The receptors originated from a person between 18 and 70 years old in good health.

This chain connects TRBV6-1 to TRBJ2-2; D is unclear. This CDR3 is 13 amino acids long. The germline gives CDR1 MNHNS, CDR2 SASEGT. The V gene lost 8 bases and the J gene lost 0 bases, with 7 bases spanning the gap. The CDR3 region has the DNA TGTGCCAGCGAGACAACGAACACCGGGGAGCTGTTTTTT. This gives the protein CASETTNTGELFF.

The gene calls are TRBV7-2 and TRBJ2-1; D ambiguous. The CDR3 has 14 amino acids. Trimming cost V 6 bases and J 7 bases, with 16 bases left between them. CDR1 SGHTA and CDR2 FQGNSA come from the germline V gene. The CDR3 loop is CASSFVPGGNEQFF. As DNA, the CDR3 is TGTGCCAGCAGTTTCGTCCCCGGTGGGAATGAGCAGTTCTTC.

This chain joins TRBV5-1 and TRBJ2-7; 10 bases align to TRBD1. CDR1 SGHRS and CDR2 YFSETQ come from the germline V gene. The CDR3 loop spans 14 amino acids. Trimming removed 3 bases from V and 9 bases from J; junction bases left unmatched: 9. The CDR3 nucleotides are TGCGCCAGCAGCTCACCGGGACAGGGGTCCACGCAGTACTTC. This gives the protein CASSSPGQGSTQYF. Filled out from reference TRBV5-1 and TRBJ2-7, the complete variable domain reads KAGVTQTPRYLIKTRGQQVTLSCSPISGHRSVSWYQQTPGQGLQFLFEYFSETQRNKGNFPGRFSGRQFSNSRSEMNVSTLELGDSALYLCASSSPGQGSTQYFGPGTRLTVT.

This chain joins TRBV21-1 and TRBJ2-7; the D call in the table, TRBD2, was not verified against the DNA. TRBV21-1 is assigned pseudogene status. This CDR3 has 16 residues. The CDR3 is CASSKEEREGGYEQYF. In nucleotides, the CDR3 is TGTGCCAGCAGCAAAGAGGAGAGGGAGGGGGGATACGAGCAGTACTTC.

This clone was detected only once. The chain combines TRBV5-6 with TRBJ2-2; D tentatively fits TRBD1 or TRBD2 (5 bases each). The germline V and J ends were trimmed by 2 bases and 6 bases, with 11 bases remaining between them. From germline, CDR1 is SGHDT and CDR2 YYEEEE. The CDR3 spans 14 residues. This CDR3 is CASSFQGPPGELFF. The CDR3 DNA follows: TGTGCCAGCAGCTTTCAGGGACCCCCCGGGGAGCTGTTTTTT. Looking up the rest from reference TRBV5-6 and TRBJ2-2 gives the full variable domain: DAGVTQSPTHLIKTRGQQVTLRCSPKSGHDTVSWYQQALGQGPQFIFQYYEEEERQRGNFPDRFSGHQFPNYSSELNVNALLLGDSALYLCASSFQGPPGELFFGEGSRLTVL.

The chain is built from TRBV6-1 and TRBJ2-7, with 7 bases aligning to TRBD1. CDR1 MNHNS and CDR2 SASEGT come from the germline V gene. The V segment lost 3 bases and the J segment 5 bases; nucleotides outside the gene matches: 10. The CDR3 has 15 amino acids. The CDR3 sequence is CASSDPGQTRDEQYF. The CDR3 region has the DNA TGTGCCAGCAGTGACCCGGGACAGACTCGCGACGAGCAGTACTTC.

V and J are TRBV7-2 and TRBJ2-7; D remains unclear. The germline V gene has CDR1 SGHTA and CDR2 FQGNSA. V was clipped by 5 bases and J by 4 bases, with 9 bases between them. The CDR3 covers 12 residues. CDR3 nucleotides: TGTGCCAGCAGCCTTTTGGGGTACGAGCAGTACTTC. This gives the protein CASSLLGYEQYF.

The chain joins TRBV21-1 to TRBJ2-7. TRBV21-1 is marked as a pseudogene. This CDR3 region has 10 residues. The DNA of the CDR3 is TGTGCCAGCAGCTTCTACGAGCAGTACTTC. It codes for CASSFYEQYF.

The rearrangement uses TRBV7-8 and TRBJ1-3; no reliable D call. In germline, CDR1 is SGHVS, CDR2 FQNEAQ. V lost 5 bases to trimming and J lost 0 bases, with 8 bases between them. This CDR3 is 14 amino acids long. The DNA of the CDR3 is TGTGCCAGCAGCCTTCAGTACTCTGGAAACACCATATATTTT. Its protein product is CASSLQYSGNTIYF.

This sequence joins TRBV6-5 and TRBJ2-4, with TRBD1 matching 10 bases. Per the germline V gene, CDR1 is MNHEY and CDR2 is SVGAGI. Trimming took 7 bases from V and 8 from J; bases not matched to a gene: 5. The CDR3 loop spans 13 amino acids. CDR3 region: CASTDRGPDIQYF. DNA of the CDR3: TGTGCCAGCACCGACAGGGGGCCGGACATTCAGTACTTC.

The chain joins TRBV2 to TRBJ2-5; TRBD1 aligns across 8 bases. Germline CDR1 and CDR2: SNHLY and FYNNEI. This CDR3 is 13 amino acids long. V shed 7 bases, J shed 2 bases, and the junction held 3 bases outside the gene matches. DNA of the CDR3: TGTGCCAGCACCCGGGACAGGCAAGAGACCCAGTACTTC. Translation gives CASTRDRQETQYF.

The chain has TRBV19 and TRBJ2-1; TRBD2 aligns across 9 bases. From germline, CDR1 is LNHDA and CDR2 SQIVND (reference sequence). This CDR3 is built from 15 residues. The ends lost 4 bases at V and 6 bases at J; junction bases unmatched: 7. The CDR3 DNA sequence: TGTGCCAGTAGTAGAACGGCTAGCGGGACCAATGAGCAGTTCTTC. Protein: CASSRTASGTNEQFF.

V gene TRBV14 combines with J gene TRBJ1-2, with TRBD1 matching over 7 bases. CDR1 SGHDN and CDR2 FVKESK come from the germline V gene. This CDR3 has 13 amino acids. V trimming: 4 bases; J trimming: 10 bases; junction bases outside the gene matches: 9. This chain's CDR3 is CASSPTRQGSYTF. The CDR3 nucleotides are TGTGCCAGCAGCCCGACCCGACAGGGCTCCTACACCTTC.

The gene calls are TRBV19 and TRBJ2-1; 7 nucleotides match TRBD2. The CDR3 has 17 residues. From germline, CDR1 is LNHDA and CDR2 SQIVND (reference sequence). The J segment lost 7 bases and the V segment lost 6 bases, leaving 18 bases of the junction unmatched. As DNA, the CDR3 is TGTGCCAGTAGCTCGGTCGGGAGGAACGGTCGAGATAATGAGCAGTTCTTC. This codes for CASSSVGRNGRDNEQFF.

The V call is TRBV5-1, the J call TRBJ1-3; 7 bases are shared with TRBD1. J lost 4 bases, V lost 2 bases, and 6 bases had no gene match. This CDR3 contains 15 residues. Germline values: CDR1 SGHRS, CDR2 YFSETQ. The CDR3 is CASSFETGLGNTIYF. DNA of the CDR3: TGCGCCAGCAGCTTTGAGACAGGGTTGGGAAACACCATATATTTT.

The gene calls are TRBV9 and TRBJ2-1; D unclear. The CDR3 runs 12 residues. The germline CDR1 and CDR2 sequences are SGDLS and YYNGEE. V gave up 4 bases and J gave up 5 bases, with 7 bases separating them. This CDR3 is CASSTRHNEQFF. DNA of the CDR3: TGTGCCAGCAGCACGCGACACAATGAGCAGTTCTTC.